The clone carrying this T cell receptor beta chain was seen only once. Its antigen is unidentified. This sample is drawn from a study of cytomegalovirus exposure and HLA in healthy donors. The PCR was carried out with 60 Vbeta primers and 13 Jbeta primers. Sequencing was performed with immunoSEQ multiplex PCR; in TCRdb, only in-frame clones are kept and a portion is missing. The sample lists tens of thousands of clones; around 68% were seen once. Notes on the study in general: HLA alleles showed associations with approximately 15,000 TCR beta sequences in a later analysis, at a 0.05 false discovery rate. Evidence from a later analysis indicated that most CMV-associated TCR beta chains looked HLA-restricted.

This CDR3 has 15 residues. Trimming left V 3 bases short and J 8 bases short, with 19 bases between. Looked up from germline, CDR1 is LNHDA and CDR2 is SQIVND (reference sequence). The sequenced material came from PBMCs. This receptor was obtained from a woman younger than 45 in good health and CMV-seronegative. V is TRBV19 and J is TRBJ1-2, with D maybe TRBD1 (5 bases). CDR3 region: CASSIGPGLPRGYTF. The CDR3 DNA follows: TGTGCCAGTAGTATTGGGCCAGGGCTCCCTAGGGGCTACACCTTC.